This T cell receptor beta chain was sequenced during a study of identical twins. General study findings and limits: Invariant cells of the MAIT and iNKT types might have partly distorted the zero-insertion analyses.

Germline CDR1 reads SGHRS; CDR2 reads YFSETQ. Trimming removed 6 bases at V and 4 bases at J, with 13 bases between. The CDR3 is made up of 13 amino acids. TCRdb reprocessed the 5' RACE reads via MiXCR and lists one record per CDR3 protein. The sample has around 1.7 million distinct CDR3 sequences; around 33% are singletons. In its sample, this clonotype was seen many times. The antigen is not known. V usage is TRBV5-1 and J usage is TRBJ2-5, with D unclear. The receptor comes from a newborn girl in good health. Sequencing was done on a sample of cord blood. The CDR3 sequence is CASKFRVLETQYF. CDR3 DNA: TGCGCCAGCAAGTTCCGAGTCCTAGAGACCCAGTACTTC.